Below are 18 T cell receptor beta chains sequenced from a single sample in a study of glioma-infiltrating T cells. The iRepertoire nested amplicon-rescue multiplex PCR amplified TCR alpha and beta CDR3s from RNA. TCRdb redid the calling of the multiplex PCR reads with MiXCR, one entry per CDR3 protein. The data contain about 180,000 distinct CDR3 sequences, about 47% of them seen just once; the ten biggest clones take up around 4.9%. Sequencing used glioma tissue, nonneoplastic brain tissue, or PBMCs (not recorded which). The receptors originated from a human donor with low-grade glioma or glioblastoma, undergoing nonglioma brain surgery, or in good health (not recorded which).

This clonotype was observed a few times. This rearrangement joins TRBV29-1 to TRBJ2-5; D may be TRBD1 (7 bases). Trimming left V 6 bases short and J 9 bases short, with 23 bases between. In germline, CDR1 is SQVTM, CDR2 ANQGSEA. The CDR3 runs 14 residues. The CDR3 spells CSVSISGQAEPQYF. In DNA form, the CDR3 reads TGCAGCGTCTCTATTAGCGGACAGGCTGAGCCCCAGTACTTC. The whole variable domain, remainder taken from reference TRBV29-1 and TRBJ2-5, is SAVISQKPSRDICQRGTSLTIQCQVDSQVTMMFWYRQQPGQSLTLIATANQGSEATYESGFVIDKFPISRPNLTFSTLTVSNMSPEDSSIYLCSVSISGQAEPQYFGPGTRLLVL.

The table lists this clonotype with many counts. The junction departs from the called germline gene at one end, perhaps through a read error. The chain links TRBV20-1 to TRBJ2-7; the match to TRBD2 covers 9 bases. The CDR3 covers 16 residues. From germline, CDR1 is DFQATT and CDR2 SNEGSKA (reference sequence). The CDR3 DNA reads TGCAGTGCTAGGCCCCCCGTTAGCGGGAGCTCCCACGAGCAGTACTTC. Amino acids: CSARPPVSGSSHEQYF.

The chain joins TRBV29-1 to TRBJ2-5, with 8 bases that match TRBD1. V trimming: 7 bases; J trimming: 5 bases; junction bases outside the gene matches: 9. The CDR3 has 13 residues. Looked up from germline, CDR1 is SQVTM and CDR2 is ANQGSEA. The CDR3 region has the DNA TGCAGCGACGTACTGACAGGGGTCGAGACCCAGTACTTC. It codes for CSDVLTGVETQYF.

Remarks on this clonotype: One junction end does not reproduce the germline sequence, and a read error may be involved. The chain links TRBV4-1 to TRBJ2-7; TRBD1 is a possible D gene (6 bases). CDR1 and CDR2 (germline): MGHRA, YSYEKL. This CDR3 is 15 amino acids long. CDR3 residues: CASSQEMGHTYEEYF. The CDR3 region has the DNA TGCGCCAGCAGCCAAGAGATGGGACACACCTACGAGGAGTACTTC.

The chain is built from TRBV11-1 and TRBJ2-7; D is uncertain. Trimming cost V 4 bases and J 0 bases, with 10 bases left between them. The CDR3 runs 14 residues. Per the germline V gene, CDR1 is SGHAT and CDR2 is FQDESV (reference sequence). CDR3 amino acids: CASSWSQSSYEQYF. The CDR3 bases are TGTGCCAGCAGCTGGAGCCAGAGCTCCTACGAGCAGTACTTC. The full variable domain, in which reference TRBV11-1 and TRBJ2-7 provide the parts outside the CDR3, is EAEVAQSPRYKITEKSQAVAFWCDPISGHATLYWYRQILGQGPELLVQFQDESVVDDSQLPKDRFSAERLKGVDSTLKIQPAELGDSAMYLCASSWSQSSYEQYFGPGTRLTVT.

At least ten counts were recorded for this clonotype. V and J are TRBV6-1 and TRBJ2-1; TRBD2 matches at 8 bases. This CDR3 region has 16 residues. V shed 6 bases, J shed 2 bases, and the junction held 9 bases outside the gene matches. The germline V gene has CDR1 MNHNS and CDR2 SASEGT. The CDR3 loop is CASSISGSQPYNEQFF. In DNA form, the CDR3 reads TGTGCCAGCAGCATCAGCGGGAGTCAGCCCTACAATGAGCAGTTCTTC.

This clonotype showed up many times. The chain joins TRBV4-2 to TRBJ2-1; tentatively, D is TRBD1 (5 bases). Germline values: CDR1 LGHNA, CDR2 YNFKEQ. CDR3 length equals 15 residues. The ends were cut back, 0 bases at V and 6 bases at J, with 12 bases in the middle. CDR3 region: CASSQDGQGSNEQFF. CDR3 sequence (DNA): TGTGCCAGCAGCCAAGACGGGCAGGGTAGCAATGAGCAGTTCTTC.

The sample holds many counts of this clonotype. This chain links TRBV12-3 or TRBV12-4 with TRBJ1-5, with TRBD1 matching 7 bases. The CDR3 runs to 14 residues. V dropped 6 bases and J dropped 5; count of bases not matched to a gene: 7. The CDR3 sequence: CASRHDREDQPQHF. DNA for the CDR3: TGTGCCAGCAGACACGACAGGGAGGATCAGCCCCAGCATTTT.

The gene calls are TRBV4-1 and TRBJ2-7, with TRBD2 as a possible D gene (6 bases). The V and J ends lost 0 bases and 0 bases respectively, with 12 bases between them. The CDR3 has 16 residues. Germline V gene sequence: CDR1 MGHRA, CDR2 YSYEKL. The CDR3 region is CASSQEGAGTSYEQYF. For the CDR3, the DNA is TGCGCCAGCAGCCAAGAGGGAGCGGGCACCTCCTACGAGCAGTACTTC.

This clonotype has at least ten counts. The chain links TRBV20-1 to TRBJ1-3; perhaps TRBD1 as D (5 bases). V lost 5 bases and J lost 5, with 16 bases in between. The CDR3 is 14 residues long. The germline CDR1 and CDR2 sequences are DFQATT and SNEGSKA (reference sequence). The CDR3 region is CSASDGGTRNTIYF. Here the CDR3 DNA reads TGCAGTGCTTCAGACGGGGGAACCCGAAACACCATATATTTT.

This clonotype turned up a few times. The J gene is TRBJ2-3, the V gene TRBV2, with TRBD1 matching over 8 bases. CDR1 SNHLY and CDR2 FYNNEI come from the germline V gene. With V trimmed by 6 bases and J by 0 bases, 5 bases remained unmatched. There are 15 residues in the CDR3. CDR3 bases: TGTGCCAGCAGCCTCAACAGGGGGAGCACAGATACGCAGTATTTT. Translated, it gives CASSLNRGSTDTQYF.

The chain joins TRBV5-1 to TRBJ2-5; 11 bases align to TRBD2. Losses at the gene ends were 3 bases for V and 3 bases for J; bases not matched to a gene: 1. CDR3 length: 14 amino acids. Germline CDR1 and CDR2: SGHRS and YFSETQ. The DNA of the CDR3 is TGCGCCAGCAGCTGGGGACTAGCGGAAGAGACCCAGTACTTC. This sequence encodes CASSWGLAEETQYF.

As for this clonotype: One junction end disagrees with the germline gene, perhaps due to a read error. The CDR3 region is CASRQVSATTNEKLFF. The CDR3 DNA reads as TGCGCCAGCAGACAAGTTTCGGCAACAACTAATGAAAAACTGTTTTTT. The chain couples TRBV4-1 to TRBJ1-4; no firm D call. In germline, CDR1 is MGHRA, CDR2 YSYEKL. The CDR3 is made up of 16 amino acids.

This clonotype was observed a handful of times. V gene TRBV14 combines with J gene TRBJ2-1; 9 bases align to TRBD2. The CDR3 contains 16 residues. Germline V gene lookup returns CDR1 SGHDN and CDR2 FVKESK. Losses at the gene ends were 4 bases for V and 4 bases for J; bases not matched to a gene: 8. The DNA of the CDR3 is TGTGCCAGCAGCCCGAGGCGTAGCGGGAGATACAATGAGCAGTTCTTC. It encodes CASSPRRSGRYNEQFF.

In regard to this clonotype: This may come from a read error, since a much larger clone is one base off. This chain links TRBV5-4 with TRBJ2-5; possibly TRBD2 for D (5 bases). The CDR3 totals 15 residues. Germline V gene sequence: CDR1 SGHNT, CDR2 YYREEE (reference sequence). V was trimmed by 4 bases and J by 4 bases, leaving 17 bases between them. CDR3 sequence: CASSLAGGVAETQYF. In DNA form, the CDR3 reads TGTGCCAGCAGCCTAGCCGGCGGAGTGGCAGAGACCCAGTACTTC.

CDR3 in DNA: TGTGCCAGCAGTGAACTAGCGGGGGACACAGATACGCAGTATTTT. It codes for CASSELAGDTDTQYF. V gene TRBV6-4 combines with J gene TRBJ2-3; 11 bases map to TRBD2. The CDR3 loop spans 15 amino acids. Trimming cost V 3 bases and J 2 bases; bases outside gene matches: 1. Germline CDR1 is MRHNA and CDR2 is SNTAGT.

This clonotype occurred many times. The chain is built from TRBV27 and TRBJ1-5; no clear D. V was shortened by 3 bases and J by 0 bases, with 9 bases between the two germline ends. The length of the CDR3 is 15 residues. The V gene's germline CDR1 is MNHEY and CDR2 SMNVEV (reference sequence). For the CDR3, the DNA is TGTGCCAGCAGTTTTCTCACCGATAGCAATCAGCCCCAGCATTTT. This encodes CASSFLTDSNQPQHF.

In its sample, this clonotype was seen many times. The chain joins TRBV7-2 to TRBJ1-1, with D possibly TRBD1 on 5 matching bases. The CDR3 spans 15 residues. Trimming left V 3 bases short and J 0 bases short, with 11 bases between. Germline values: CDR1 SGHTA, CDR2 FQGNSA. CDR3 amino acids: CASSFRPGLNTEAFF. As DNA, the CDR3 is TGTGCCAGCAGCTTTAGACCGGGACTGAACACTGAAGCTTTCTTT.